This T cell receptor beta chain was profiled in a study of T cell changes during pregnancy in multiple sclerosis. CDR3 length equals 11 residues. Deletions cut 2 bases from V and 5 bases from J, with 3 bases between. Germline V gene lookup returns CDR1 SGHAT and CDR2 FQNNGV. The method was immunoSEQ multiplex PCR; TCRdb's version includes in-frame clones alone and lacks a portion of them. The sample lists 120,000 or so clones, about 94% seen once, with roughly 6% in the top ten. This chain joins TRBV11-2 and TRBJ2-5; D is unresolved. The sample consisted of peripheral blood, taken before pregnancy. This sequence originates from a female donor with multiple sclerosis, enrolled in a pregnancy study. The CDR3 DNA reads TGTGCCAGCAGCTTATCGGAGACCCAGTACTTC. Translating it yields CASSLSETQYF.